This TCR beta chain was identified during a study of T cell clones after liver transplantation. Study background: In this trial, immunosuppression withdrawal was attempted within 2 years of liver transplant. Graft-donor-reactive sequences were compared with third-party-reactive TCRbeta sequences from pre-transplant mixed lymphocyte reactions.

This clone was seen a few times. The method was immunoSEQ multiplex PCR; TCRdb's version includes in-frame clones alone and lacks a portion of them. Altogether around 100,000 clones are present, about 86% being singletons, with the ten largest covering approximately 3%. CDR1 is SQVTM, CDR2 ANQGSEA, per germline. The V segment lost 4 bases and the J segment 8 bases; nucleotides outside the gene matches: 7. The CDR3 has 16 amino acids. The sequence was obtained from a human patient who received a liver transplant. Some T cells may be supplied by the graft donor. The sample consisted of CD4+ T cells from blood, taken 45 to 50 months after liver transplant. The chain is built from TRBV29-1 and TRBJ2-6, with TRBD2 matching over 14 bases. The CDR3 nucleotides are TGCAGCGTTGGGGGGACTAGCGGGAGAAGGTCCAACGTCCTGACTTTC. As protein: CSVGGTSGRRSNVLTF.